Presented here are 20 T cell receptor beta chains from one specimen sequenced in a study of identical twins. TCRdb re-called the 5' RACE reads through MiXCR, storing one row per CDR3 protein. Of approximately 550,000 distinct CDR3 sequences in the sample, under 25% were seen once. This same sample was also taken into another study, of yellow fever vaccine responses in identical twins.

Sequencing was carried out using CD4+ T cells sorted from blood. These receptors came from a woman between 18 and 29 years old in good health.

This chain uses TRBV20-1 with TRBJ2-3; D is possibly TRBD1 (5 bases). The CDR3 contains 14 residues. Trimming took 1 base from V and 5 from J, leaving 13 bases between them. The V gene's germline CDR1 is DFQATT and CDR2 SNEGSKA (reference sequence). CDR3 coding DNA: TGCAGTGCTAGAGGGCGGAAGGGGATAGATACGCAGTATTTT. Protein product: CSARGRKGIDTQYF.

This clonotype was observed a handful of times. This chain joins TRBV20-1 and TRBJ1-1, with D unresolved. The V and J ends lost 0 bases and 8 bases respectively, with 13 bases between them. Germline assignment: CDR1 DFQATT and CDR2 SNEGSKA (reference sequence). The CDR3 is 13 residues long. The DNA for the CDR3 is TGCAGTGCTAGAGATTGGTCCCTTCGGGAAGCTTTCTTT. Its translation is CSARDWSLREAFF.

In this sample, this clonotype turned up a few times. J is TRBJ2-2 and V is TRBV5-1; D assignment may be TRBD1 or TRBD2 (5 bases each). CDR3 length: 19 amino acids. Germline CDR1 is SGHRS and CDR2 is YFSETQ. V was cut by 0 bases and J by 0 bases, with 18 bases left in between. The CDR3 DNA sequence: TGCGCCAGCAGCTTGGTTGTCGGAGGTGGGGCCACGAACACCGGGGAGCTGTTTTTT. Its protein product is CASSLVVGGGATNTGELFF.

In nucleotides, the CDR3 is TGTGCCAGCAGTCCAACCCGGCAGACGAACACCGGGGAGCTGTTTTTT. Amino acids: CASSPTRQTNTGELFF. The chain employs TRBV6-9 and TRBJ2-2; no firm D call. V gave up 5 bases and J gave up 0 bases, with 13 bases separating them. Germline V gene data show CDR1 as MNHGY and CDR2 as SVAAGI. This CDR3 contains 16 residues.

This clonotype was observed a handful of times. The chain recombines TRBV10-3 with TRBJ2-3; 7 bases line up with TRBD1. The CDR3 is made up of 15 amino acids. Per the germline V gene, CDR1 is ENHRY and CDR2 is SYGVKD. V lost 6 bases, J lost 0 bases, and 6 bases stayed unmatched. CDR3 in amino acids: CAIRSGGNSTDTQYF. The DNA of the CDR3 is TGTGCCATCAGGTCAGGGGGAAATAGCACAGATACGCAGTATTTT.

The rearrangement uses TRBV7-8 and TRBJ2-1, with TRBD2 matching over 8 bases. There are 17 residues in the CDR3. Germline lookup yields CDR1 SGHVS and CDR2 FQNEAQ. The ends lost 0 bases at V and 0 bases at J; junction bases unmatched: 4. The CDR3 region has the DNA TGTGCCAGCAGCTTAGCACTAGCGGCGAGCTCCTACAATGAGCAGTTCTTC. Translation gives CASSLALAASSYNEQFF.

This clonotype was counted between two and nine times. The rearrangement uses TRBV28 and TRBJ2-4, with no clear D. This CDR3 region has 15 residues. Trimming removed 5 bases at V and 1 base at J, with 12 bases between. The germline V gene encodes CDR1 MDHEN and CDR2 SYDVKM. The CDR3 region has the DNA TGTGCCAGCAGTAACATATCCATGGCCAAAAACATTCAGTACTTC. The encoded protein is CASSNISMAKNIQYF.

The chain carries TRBV12-3 or TRBV12-4 and TRBJ2-5; 9 nucleotides match TRBD1. Trimming removed 7 bases from V and 2 bases from J; junction bases left unmatched: 2. This CDR3 is 13 amino acids long. The CDR3, as DNA: TGTGCCAGCAACGACAGGGGGCAAGAGACCCAGTACTTC. Its translation: CASNDRGQETQYF.

The chain carries TRBV7-7 and TRBJ2-5; 11 bases line up with TRBD2. CDR3 length equals 17 residues. V trimming: 5 bases; J trimming: 5 bases; junction bases outside the gene matches: 13. Germline V gene sequence: CDR1 SSHAT, CDR2 FNYEAQ (reference sequence). The CDR3 here is CASSRAPTSGGWETQYF. The CDR3 DNA sequence: TGTGCCAGCAGCCGAGCCCCTACTAGCGGGGGCTGGGAGACCCAGTACTTC.

J is TRBJ2-3 and V is TRBV20-1, with no clear D. Germline CDR1 is DFQATT and CDR2 is SNEGSKA (reference sequence). V was cut by 6 bases and J by 4 bases, with 20 bases left in between. CDR3 length: 15 amino acids. The CDR3 loop is CSAKTGEAMADTQYF. The CDR3 DNA reads as TGCAGTGCAAAGACTGGAGAGGCAATGGCAGATACGCAGTATTTT.

The rearrangement uses TRBV7-9 and TRBJ1-1, with no clear D. The germline CDR1 and CDR2 sequences are SEHNR and FQNEAQ (reference sequence). Trimming cost V 0 bases and J 4 bases, with 6 bases left between them. The CDR3 extends over 13 amino acids. CDR3 region: CASSLAAATEAFF. The CDR3 region has the DNA TGTGCCAGCAGCTTAGCGGCGGCCACTGAAGCTTTCTTT.

This sequence joins TRBV6-2 or TRBV6-3 and TRBJ2-7, with D possibly called TRBD1 or TRBD2 (5 bases each). V was clipped by 5 bases and J by 13 bases, with 18 bases between them. The CDR3 loop spans 12 amino acids. CDR1 and CDR2 (germline): MNHEY, SVGEGT. The CDR3 spells CASSNHGTSGYV. CDR3 nucleotides: TGTGCCAGCAGTAACCACGGGACGTCCGGTTACGTC.

This clonotype was recorded many times. V is TRBV29-1 and J is TRBJ2-2; TRBD2 matches 7 bases. The CDR3 has 12 residues. V shed 5 bases and J 7 bases; nucleotides not matched to a gene: 4. The germline CDR1 and CDR2 sequences are SQVTM and ANQGSEA. The CDR3 loop reads CSVPREGGELFF. The CDR3 DNA reads as TGCAGCGTTCCCAGGGAGGGCGGGGAGCTGTTTTTT.

The V and J genes are TRBV2 and TRBJ2-2; D remains unclear. Germline V CDR1 and CDR2: SNHLY, FYNNEI. The CDR3 sequence is 13 residues long. V was cut by 7 bases and J by 3 bases, with 9 bases left in between. CDR3 protein: CASKRSDTGELFF. In DNA, the CDR3 is TGTGCCAGCAAGAGGTCGGACACCGGGGAGCTGTTTTTT. The complete variable domain, with remaining parts taken from reference TRBV2 and TRBJ2-2, reads EPEVTQTPSHQVTQMGQEVILRCVPISNHLYFYWYRQILGQKVEFLVSFYNNEISEKSEIFDDQFSVERPDGSNFTLKIRSTKLEDSAMYFCASKRSDTGELFFGEGSRLTVL.

The chain couples TRBV5-1 to TRBJ2-7; D not certain. The germline V and J ends were trimmed by 0 bases and 2 bases, with 6 bases remaining between them. Per germline, CDR1 SGHRS and CDR2 YFSETQ. The CDR3 has 13 amino acids. The CDR3 DNA is TGCGCCAGCAGCTTGGACTACCCCTACGAGCAGTACTTC. Translating it yields CASSLDYPYEQYF. Together with reference TRBV5-1 and TRBJ2-7, the CDR3 gives the full variable domain: KAGVTQTPRYLIKTRGQQVTLSCSPISGHRSVSWYQQTPGQGLQFLFEYFSETQRNKGNFPGRFSGRQFSNSRSEMNVSTLELGDSALYLCASSLDYPYEQYFGPGTRLTVT.

This chain joins TRBV20-1 and TRBJ2-7, with unresolved D. The V end was cut by 4 bases, the J end by 1 base, with 5 bases between. CDR1 is DFQATT and CDR2 is SNEGSKA in the germline V gene (reference sequence). This CDR3 region has 11 residues. The CDR3 spells CSATESYEQYF. In DNA form, the CDR3 reads TGCAGTGCTACAGAATCCTACGAGCAGTACTTC.

There are a few counts of this clonotype. The DNA of the CDR3 is TGTGCCAGCAGTTTAATGGGCTCTGGGGCCAACGTCCTGACTTTC. This encodes CASSLMGSGANVLTF. The chain employs TRBV28 and TRBJ2-6; unclear D gene. The CDR3 consists of 15 residues. V was trimmed by 2 bases and J by 0 bases, leaving 5 bases between them. The germline V gene has CDR1 MDHEN and CDR2 SYDVKM.

This clonotype was observed a handful of times. V gene TRBV5-5 combines with J gene TRBJ2-3; 11 positions match TRBD2. The CDR3 consists of 14 residues. CDR1 is SGHKS, CDR2 YYEKEE, per germline (reference sequence). Unmatched junction bases numbered 8, after V lost 4 bases and J lost 10 bases. This chain's CDR3 is CASSRPTSGTAQYF. CDR3 coding DNA: TGTGCCAGCAGCCGCCCGACTAGCGGGACGGCGCAGTATTTT. Using reference TRBV5-5 and TRBJ2-3 for the parts outside the CDR3, the full variable domain is DAGVTQSPTHLIKTRGQQVTLRCSPISGHKSVSWYQQVLGQGPQFIFQYYEKEERGRGNFPDRFSARQFPNYSSELNVNALLLGDSALYLCASSRPTSGTAQYFGPGTRLTVL.

This chain uses TRBV12-5 with TRBJ2-7; possible D gene TRBD1, 6 bases. V lost 3 bases and J 0 bases, leaving 12 bases between the germline ends. Per the germline V gene, CDR1 is LGHNT and CDR2 is FRNRAP. There are 15 residues in the CDR3. The CDR3 DNA reads as TGTGCTAGTGGTTTCGGCAGGGGCAACTCCTACGAGCAGTACTTC. This codes for CASGFGRGNSYEQYF. The whole variable domain, filled in from reference TRBV12-5 and TRBJ2-7, reads DARVTQTPRHKVTEMGQEVTMRCQPILGHNTVFWYRQTMMQGLELLAYFRNRAPLDDSGMPKDRFSAEMPDATLATLKIQPSEPRDSAVYFCASGFGRGNSYEQYFGPGTRLTVT.

The CDR3 loop is CASSSGLGRYEQYV. The DNA of the CDR3 is TGTGCCAGCAGCTCAGGGCTCGGGCGGTACGAGCAGTACGTC. The chain carries TRBV5-5 and TRBJ2-7; D is possibly TRBD1 (5 bases). The CDR3 spans 14 residues. Trimming shortened V by 3 bases and J by 4 bases, and 14 bases separated the two germline ends. Germline loops: CDR1 SGHKS, CDR2 YYEKEE (reference sequence).